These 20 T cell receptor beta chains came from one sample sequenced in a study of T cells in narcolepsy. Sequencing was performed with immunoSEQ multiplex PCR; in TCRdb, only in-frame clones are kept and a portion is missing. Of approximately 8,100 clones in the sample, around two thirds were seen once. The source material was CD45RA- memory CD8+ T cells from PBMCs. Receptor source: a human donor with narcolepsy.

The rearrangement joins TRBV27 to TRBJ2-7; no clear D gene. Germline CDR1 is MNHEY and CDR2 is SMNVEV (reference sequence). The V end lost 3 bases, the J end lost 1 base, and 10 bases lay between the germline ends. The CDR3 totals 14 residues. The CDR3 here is CASSFSKPSYEQYF. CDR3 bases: TGTGCCAGCAGTTTTTCTAAACCGTCCTACGAGCAGTACTTC.

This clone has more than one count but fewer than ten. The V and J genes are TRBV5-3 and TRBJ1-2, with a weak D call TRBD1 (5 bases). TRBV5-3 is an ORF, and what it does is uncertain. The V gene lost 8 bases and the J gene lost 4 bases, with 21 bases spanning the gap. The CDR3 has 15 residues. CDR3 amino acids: CASSYSGTETYGYTF. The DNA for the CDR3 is TGTGCCAGCAGTTACTCCGGGACCGAAACCTATGGCTACACCTTC.

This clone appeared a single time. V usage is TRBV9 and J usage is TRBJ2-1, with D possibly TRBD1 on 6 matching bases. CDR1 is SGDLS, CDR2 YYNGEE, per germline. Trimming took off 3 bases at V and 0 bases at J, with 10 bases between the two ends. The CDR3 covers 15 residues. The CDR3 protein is CASSAQGSSYNEQFF. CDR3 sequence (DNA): TGTGCCAGCAGCGCGCAGGGGAGCTCCTACAATGAGCAGTTCTTC.

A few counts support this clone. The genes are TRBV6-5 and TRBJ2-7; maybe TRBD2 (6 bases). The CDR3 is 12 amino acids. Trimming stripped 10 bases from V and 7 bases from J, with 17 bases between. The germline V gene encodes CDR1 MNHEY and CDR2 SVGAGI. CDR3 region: CATSPSGVEQYF. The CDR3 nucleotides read TGTGCCACCTCTCCCTCGGGGGTAGAGCAGTACTTC.

The CDR3, as DNA: TGTGCCAGCTCGGCTACCGAATACAATGAGCAGTTCTTC. Its translation: CASSATEYNEQFF. This chain links TRBV27 with TRBJ2-1, with D unclear. Germline V CDR1 and CDR2: MNHEY, SMNVEV (reference sequence). This CDR3 has 13 amino acids. The germline V and J ends were trimmed by 8 bases and 4 bases, with 12 bases remaining between them.

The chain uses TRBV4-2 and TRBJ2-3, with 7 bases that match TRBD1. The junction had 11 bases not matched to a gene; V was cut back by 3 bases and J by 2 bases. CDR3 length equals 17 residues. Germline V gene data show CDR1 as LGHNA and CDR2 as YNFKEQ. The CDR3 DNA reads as TGTGCCAGCAGCCAGGGGGACGAGGACAGGTTCACAGATACGCAGTATTTT. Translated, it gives CASSQGDEDRFTDTQYF.

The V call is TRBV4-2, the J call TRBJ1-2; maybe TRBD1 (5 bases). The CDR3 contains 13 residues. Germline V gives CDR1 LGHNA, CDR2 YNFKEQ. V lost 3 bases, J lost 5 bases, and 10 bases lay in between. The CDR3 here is CASSQGESYGYTF. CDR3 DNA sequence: TGTGCCAGCAGCCAGGGGGAGTCTTATGGCTACACCTTC.

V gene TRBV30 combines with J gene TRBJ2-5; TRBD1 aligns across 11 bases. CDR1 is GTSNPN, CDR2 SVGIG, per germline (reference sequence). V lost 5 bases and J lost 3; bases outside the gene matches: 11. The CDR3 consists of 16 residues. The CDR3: CAWDPGTGGTEETQYF. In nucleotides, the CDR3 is TGTGCCTGGGATCCCGGGACAGGGGGGACGGAAGAGACCCAGTACTTC.

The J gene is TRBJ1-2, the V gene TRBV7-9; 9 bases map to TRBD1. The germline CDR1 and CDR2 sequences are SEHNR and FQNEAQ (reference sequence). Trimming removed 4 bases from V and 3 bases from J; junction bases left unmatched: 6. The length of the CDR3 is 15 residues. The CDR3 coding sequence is TGTGCCAGCAGCTCGCATCGACAGGGGGACTATGGCTACACCTTC. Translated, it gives CASSSHRQGDYGYTF.

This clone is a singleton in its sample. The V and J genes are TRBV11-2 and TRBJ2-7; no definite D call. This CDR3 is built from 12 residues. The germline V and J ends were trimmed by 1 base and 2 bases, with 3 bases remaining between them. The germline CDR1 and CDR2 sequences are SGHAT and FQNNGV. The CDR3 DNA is TGTGCCAGCAGCTTAGGAACCTACGAGCAGTACTTC. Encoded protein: CASSLGTYEQYF.

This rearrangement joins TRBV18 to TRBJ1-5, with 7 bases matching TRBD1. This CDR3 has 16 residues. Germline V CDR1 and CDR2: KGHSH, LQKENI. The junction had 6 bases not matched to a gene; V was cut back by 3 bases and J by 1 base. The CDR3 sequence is CASSPETGSSNQPQHF. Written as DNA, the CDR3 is TGTGCCAGCTCACCTGAGACAGGGAGCAGCAATCAGCCCCAGCATTTT.

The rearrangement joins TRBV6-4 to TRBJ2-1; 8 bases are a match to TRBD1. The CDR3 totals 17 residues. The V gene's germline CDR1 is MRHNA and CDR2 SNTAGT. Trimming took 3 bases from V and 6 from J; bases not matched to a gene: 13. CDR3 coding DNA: TGTGCCAGCAGTGAACAGCCCCCCGGGACAGGAACCAATGAGCAGTTCTTC. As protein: CASSEQPPGTGTNEQFF.

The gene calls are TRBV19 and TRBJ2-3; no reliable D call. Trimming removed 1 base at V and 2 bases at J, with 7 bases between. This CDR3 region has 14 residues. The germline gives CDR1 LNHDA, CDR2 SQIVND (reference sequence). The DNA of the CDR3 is TGTGCCAGTAGTATAGTCGTGCACACAGATACGCAGTATTTT. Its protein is CASSIVVHTDTQYF. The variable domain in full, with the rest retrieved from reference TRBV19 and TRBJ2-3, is DGGITQSPKYLFRKEGQNVTLSCEQNLNHDAMYWYRQDPGQGLRLIYYSQIVNDFQKGDIAEGYSVSREKKESFPLTVTSAQKNPTAFYLCASSIVVHTDTQYFGPGTRLTVL.

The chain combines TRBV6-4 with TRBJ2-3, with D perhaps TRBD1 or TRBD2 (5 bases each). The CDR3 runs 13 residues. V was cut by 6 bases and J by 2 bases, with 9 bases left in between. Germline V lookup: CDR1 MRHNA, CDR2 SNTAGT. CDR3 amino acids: CASRGENTDTQYF. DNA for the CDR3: TGTGCCAGCAGGGGGGAAAACACAGATACGCAGTATTTT.

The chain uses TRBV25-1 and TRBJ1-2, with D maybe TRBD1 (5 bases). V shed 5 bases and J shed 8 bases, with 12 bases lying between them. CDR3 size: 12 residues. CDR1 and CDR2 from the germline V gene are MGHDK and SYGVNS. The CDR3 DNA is TGTGCCAGCAGTTTGGGGCTAGAGGGCTACACCTTC. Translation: CASSLGLEGYTF.

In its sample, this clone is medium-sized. In DNA form, the CDR3 reads TGTGCCAGCAGTGAAACTAGCGGGGGGACAGATACGCAGTATTTT. As protein: CASSETSGGTDTQYF. The V gene is TRBV6-1, the J gene TRBJ2-3, with TRBD2 matching over 12 bases. Per germline, CDR1 MNHNS and CDR2 SASEGT. The CDR3 loop spans 15 amino acids. With V trimmed by 2 bases and J by 3 bases, 0 bases remained unmatched.

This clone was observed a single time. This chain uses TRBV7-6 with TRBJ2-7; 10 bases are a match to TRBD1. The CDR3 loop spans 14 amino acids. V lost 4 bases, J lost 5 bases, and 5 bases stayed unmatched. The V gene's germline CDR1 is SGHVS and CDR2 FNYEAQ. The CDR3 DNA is TGTGCCAGCAGCTCGGGACAGGGGATCAACGAGCAGTACTTC. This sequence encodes CASSSGQGINEQYF.

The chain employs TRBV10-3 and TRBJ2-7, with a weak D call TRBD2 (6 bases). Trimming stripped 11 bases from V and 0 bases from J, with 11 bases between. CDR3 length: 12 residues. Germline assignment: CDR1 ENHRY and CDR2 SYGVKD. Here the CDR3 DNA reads TGTGCCGCAGCCGGGAGCTCCTACGAGCAGTACTTC. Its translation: CAAAGSSYEQYF.

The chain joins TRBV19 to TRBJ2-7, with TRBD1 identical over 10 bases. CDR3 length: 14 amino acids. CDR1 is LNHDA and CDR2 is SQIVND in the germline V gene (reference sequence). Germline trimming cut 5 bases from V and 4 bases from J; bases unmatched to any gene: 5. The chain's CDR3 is CASSQGQGGYEQYF. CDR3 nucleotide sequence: TGTGCCAGTAGTCAAGGACAGGGGGGATACGAGCAGTACTTC.

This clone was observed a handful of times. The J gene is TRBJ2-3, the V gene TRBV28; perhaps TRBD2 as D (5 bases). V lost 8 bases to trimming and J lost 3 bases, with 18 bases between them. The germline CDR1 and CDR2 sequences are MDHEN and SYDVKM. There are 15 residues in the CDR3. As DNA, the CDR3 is TGTGCCAGCGCCTCTCTAGCCACCCAAACAGATACGCAGTATTTT. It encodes CASASLATQTDTQYF.